Included here is one T cell receptor (beta chain) sequence, with context. Its specificity is unknown. The data belong to a study of tumor-infiltrating lymphocytes in localized non-small cell lung cancer. Study background: Each patient gave resected tumor and non-adjacent uninvolved lung tissue. Findings and limits, study-wide: Not all patients were TCR sequenced, owing to tissue quantity. TCRbeta sequencing showed higher T cell infiltration in tumors than uninvolved lung. IM1 and IM2 tumors showed no difference in T-cell fraction.

Assay used: immunoSEQ multiplex PCR; TCRdb lists only in-frame clones, some missing. Among under 3,500 clones listed, more than 55% were seen once. CDR1 is KGHSH and CDR2 is LQKENI in the germline V gene. The V gene end was trimmed by 6 bases and the J gene end by 4 bases; junction bases not matched to a gene: 3. The CDR3 is 13 amino acids. This chain links TRBV18 with TRBJ1-1; TRBD1 agrees at 9 bases. This TCR derives from a human donor with non-small cell lung cancer. Input material: uninvolved lung tissue not adjacent to the tumor. The CDR3 DNA reads as TGTGCCAGCTCGTCGGGACAGGGCACTGAAGCTTTCTTT. This sequence encodes CASSSGQGTEAFF.